This T cell receptor beta chain was profiled in a study of post-analysis software for immune sequencing data. Study-wide results and limits: Relative to controls, patients with multiple sclerosis showed significantly lower normalized Chao1 diversity. TRBV segments more frequent in patients than in controls numbered several and included TRBV5-6, TRBV5-1 and TRBV20-1. Samples from a shared batch, those prepared together, strongly co-clustered by F measure.

On this clonotype itself: No antigen is known for it.

Tagging with unique molecular identifiers was a feature of the TCR beta cDNA libraries. From approximately 1 to 10 million T cells, around 500,000 cDNA molecules were obtained. Each CDR3 protein gets one entry after TCRdb re-called the PCR reads with MiXCR. Seen here are approximately 630,000 distinct CDR3 sequences, 59% observed once, and the top ten hold over 9%. V gave up 5 bases and J gave up 11 bases, with 18 bases separating them. The CDR3 covers 13 residues. The germline V gene encodes CDR1 MNHEY and CDR2 SMNVEV (reference sequence). The chain carries TRBV27 and TRBJ2-5; D may correspond to TRBD1 or TRBD2 (8 bases each). Sequenced material: blood. This clonotype originated in a girl aged 2-10 years with multiple sclerosis. The CDR3 region is CASSPGTGGGQYF. CDR3 DNA: TGTGCCAGCAGTCCTGGGACAGGCGGGGGGCAGTACTTC.